This TCR beta chain emerged from a study of blood T cell repertoires in COVID-19. For the study at large: Acute and convalescent COVID-19 specimens originated in the United States, Italy and Spain. From T cells, B-cell-depleted T cells, or PBMCs came the material, which was cDNA or gDNA.

Germline CDR1 is SNHLY and CDR2 is FYNNEI. The CDR3 extends over 13 residues, inclusive of both ends. Per the original methods: Estimates of nucleated cell counts were drawn from the amplification of reference gene primers. Produced via immunoSEQ multiplex PCR; TCRdb's table is partial and in-frame only. V and J calls and clone size are those listed in that table; D and trimming were worked out from the DNA. Altogether around 200,000 clones are present, roughly 84% being singletons, with the ten largest covering about 14%. Regarding this clone: This CDR3 is missing its conserved last phenylalanine or tryptophan, likely due to a read error. The DNA is left out, because the CDR3 cannot be placed on it with certainty; the CDR3 is given as TCRdb lists it.

Those enrolled in Seattle joined during active infection and were followed longitudinally afterward. This sequence joins TRBV2 and TRBJ2-3; the D segment call TRBD1 is taken from the table without a DNA check. This clonotype was obtained from a woman in her 70s with COVID-19, enrolled during active disease. The sample comprised peripheral blood. The CDR3: CASSDGGTTGDPL.